One T cell receptor beta chain is described in this entry. The data were produced by immunoSEQ multiplex PCR, yet TCRdb's version contains in-frame clones alone and is incomplete. The sample contains 290,000 or so clones, about 85% of which appear only once. These data are taken from a study of blood T cell repertoires in COVID-19. CDR3 size: 14 residues. The germline V gene has CDR1 MDHEN and CDR2 SYDVKM. V was cut by 6 bases and J by 2 bases, with 11 bases left in between. The rearrangement joins TRBV28 to TRBJ2-1, with D possibly being TRBD1 (6 bases). The clonotype comes from a man between 18 and 29 years old with active or convalescent COVID-19. Sequences were obtained from peripheral blood. CDR3 DNA: TGTGCCAGCAGGGGGGCCCTCGCCTACAATGAGCAGTTCTTC. This gives the protein CASRGALAYNEQFF.